Listed below are T cell receptor beta chains from one sample, sequenced in a study of immune evolution from preneoplasia to lung adenocarcinoma. Using immunoSEQ multiplex PCR, the repertoire was profiled, and TCRdb retains in-frame clones only, with some absent. The sample gives more than 2,500 clones, 70% to 85% of which show up once; 2% to 2.5% is in the top ten. Sample: FFPE atypical adenomatous hyperplasia tissue from the lung. Source of these receptors: a person aged 70 to 85 with lung adenocarcinoma. CDR3s include the opening cysteine and the closing phenylalanine or tryptophan. Fields, in order: CDR3 protein, CDR3 DNA, D gene, CDR3 length, J gene, V gene, clone size. D genes are given only for firm matches. Not every row has a clone size; where given, it reads once, few, many or a size class.

CASNQIGARNEQFF | TGTGCCAGCAACCAAATAGGGGCTCGCAATGAGCAGTTCTTC | . | 14 | TRBJ2-1 | TRBV6-6 | .
CASSWGQGIFGYTF | TGTGCCAGCAGCTGGGGACAGGGAATCTTTGGCTACACCTTC | TRBD1 | 14 | TRBJ1-2 | TRBV5-4 | few
CASGLVLAATYEQYF | TGTGCTAGTGGTTTGGTACTAGCGGCTACCTACGAGCAGTACTTC | TRBD2 | 15 | TRBJ2-7 | TRBV12-5 | .
CAWSSVSNYGYTF | TGTGCCTGGAGTAGCGTTTCGAACTATGGCTACACCTTC | . | 13 | TRBJ1-2 | TRBV30 | .
CASSAEQGVEAFF | TGTGCCAGCAGCGCCGAACAGGGCGTCGAGGCTTTCTTT | . | 13 | TRBJ1-1 | TRBV7-9 | few
CASRGQGWTQYF | TGTGCCAGCAGGGGACAGGGTTGGACCCAGTACTTC | TRBD1 | 12 | TRBJ2-5 | TRBV6-1 | .
CASSYGTPSGNTIYF | TGTGCCAGCAGTTACGGGACGCCCTCTGGAAACACCATATATTTT | . | 15 | TRBJ1-3 | TRBV6-6 | few
CASSNRQENTEAFF | TGTGCCAGCAGCAACCGACAGGAGAACACTGAAGCTTTCTTT | . | 14 | TRBJ1-1 | TRBV13 | .
CASSAPGGWTGGYNEQFF | TGTGCCAGCAGCGCCCCCGGGGGTTGGACAGGGGGCTACAATGAGCAGTTCTTC | TRBD1 | 18 | TRBJ2-1 | TRBV9 | .
CASSPMVEQPQHF | TGTGCCAGTAGTCCGATGGTTGAACAGCCCCAGCATTTT | . | 13 | TRBJ1-5 | TRBV19 | few
CASSFRDTSWNEQFF | TGTGCCAGCAGCTTCCGGGACACCTCTTGGAATGAGCAGTTCTTC | . | 15 | TRBJ2-1 | TRBV11-1 | .
CASGFNCAGQSRANVLTF | TGTGCTAGTGGTTTCAACTGTGCAGGACAAAGTCGGGCCAACGTCCTGACTTTC | . | 18 | TRBJ2-6 | TRBV12-5 | once
CASSPAAAANEKLFF | TGTGCCAGCTCACCAGCGGCCGCGGCTAATGAAAAACTGTTTTTT | . | 15 | TRBJ1-4 | TRBV18 | .
CAIRTGGTTDTQYF | TGTGCCATCAGAACGGGAGGAACTACAGATACGCAGTATTTT | TRBD2 | 14 | TRBJ2-3 | TRBV10-3 | .
CASSLDKNTGELFF | TGTGCCAGCAGCTTGGACAAGAACACCGGGGAGCTGTTTTTT | . | 14 | TRBJ2-2 | TRBV5-4 | .
CASSVSTSGRDEQYF | TGTGCCAGCAGCGTTTCGACTAGCGGGAGAGACGAGCAGTACTTC | TRBD2 | 15 | TRBJ2-7 | TRBV9 | once
CASSLGLEQYF | TGTGCCAGCAGCTTAGGGCTCGAGCAGTACTTC | . | 11 | TRBJ2-7 | TRBV7-9 | .
CASSPGQGARTEAFF | TGTGCCAGCAGTCCGGGACAGGGGGCTAGGACTGAAGCTTTCTTT | TRBD1 | 15 | TRBJ1-1 | TRBV11-2 | .
CASSTPGDGANVLTF | TGTGCCAGTAGTACTCCAGGGGATGGGGCCAACGTCCTGACTTTC | . | 15 | TRBJ2-6 | TRBV19 | few
CASSLGQGLMNTEAFF | TGTGCCAGCAGTTTGGGACAGGGGCTCATGAACACTGAAGCTTTCTTT | TRBD1 | 16 | TRBJ1-1 | TRBV6-6 | .
CASSTTGLGYTF | TGTGCCAGTAGTACGACAGGCCTTGGCTACACCTTC | . | 12 | TRBJ1-2 | TRBV19 | .
CASSRQGYEQYF | TGTGCCAGCAGCCGTCAGGGGTACGAGCAGTACTTC | . | 12 | TRBJ2-7 | TRBV11-3 | once
CATGARGPNTGELFF | TGTGCCACCGGAGCAAGAGGACCGAACACCGGGGAGCTGTTTTTT | . | 15 | TRBJ2-2 | TRBV19 | .
CTSSGGTEASGELFF | TGCACCAGCAGCGGGGGGACGGAAGCGTCCGGGGAGCTGTTTTTT | . | 15 | TRBJ2-2 | TRBV1 | once
CASSVKGSLNTEAFF | TGTGCCAGCAGTGTAAAGGGATCTTTGAACACTGAAGCTTTCTTT | . | 15 | TRBJ1-1 | TRBV25-1 | .
CSVAPRGAKETQYF | TGCAGCGTAGCCCCCAGGGGGGCCAAAGAGACCCAGTACTTC | . | 14 | TRBJ2-5 | TRBV29-1 | .
CASSIDGVGNQPQHF | TGTGCCAGTAGTATAGACGGGGTGGGCAATCAGCCCCAGCATTTT | . | 15 | TRBJ1-5 | TRBV19 | .
CASSWGLAGSPYEQYF | TGTGCCAGCAGCTGGGGACTAGCGGGATCTCCCTACGAGCAGTACTTC | TRBD2 | 16 | TRBJ2-7 | TRBV7-2 | .
CASSPSGWDGYTF | TGTGCCAGCTCACCATCGGGGTGGGATGGCTACACCTTC | . | 13 | TRBJ1-2 | TRBV18 | .
CASSLAGAPYEQYF | TGTGCCAGCAGCTTGGCCGGGGCCCCCTACGAGCAGTACTTC | . | 14 | TRBJ2-7 | TRBV7-2 | .
CAWSVLGSPFGYTF | TGTGCCTGGAGTGTACTAGGATCTCCCTTTGGCTACACCTTC | . | 14 | TRBJ1-2 | TRBV30 | .
CASGGSGTSGNTIYF | TGTGCCAGCGGGGGGAGTGGAACCTCTGGAAACACCATATATTTT | . | 15 | TRBJ1-3 | TRBV6-5 | once
CASRWGGTSTDTQYF | TGTGCCTCAAGGTGGGGCGGTACTAGCACAGATACGCAGTATTTT | . | 15 | TRBJ2-3 | TRBV6-1 | .
CASSNFGTGPTSGYTF | TGTGCCAGCAGCAACTTCGGGACAGGGCCAACCTCTGGCTACACCTTC | TRBD1 | 16 | TRBJ1-2 | TRBV28 | few
CASRQGLYNEQFF | TGTGCCAGCCGACAGGGGCTTTACAATGAGCAGTTCTTC | TRBD1 | 13 | TRBJ2-1 | TRBV7-9 | .
CASKQGPVNTEAFF | TGTGCCAGCAAACAGGGGCCCGTGAACACTGAAGCTTTCTTT | TRBD1 | 14 | TRBJ1-1 | TRBV2 | .
CASSPPSGANVLTF | TGTGCCAGCTCACCACCCTCCGGGGCCAACGTCCTGACTTTC | . | 14 | TRBJ2-6 | TRBV18 | .
CASSPQGHRIQYF | TGTGCCAGCAGCCCGCAGGGACATCGCATTCAGTACTTC | . | 13 | TRBJ2-4 | TRBV5-6 | .
CSVPAATSSNNEQFF | TGCAGCGTTCCAGCGGCGACTAGTTCAAACAATGAGCAGTTCTTC | . | 15 | TRBJ2-1 | TRBV29-1 | .
CASSKAGNTEAFF | TGCGCCAGCAGTAAGGCAGGGAACACTGAAGCTTTCTTT | . | 13 | TRBJ1-1 | TRBV5-1 | .
CATSGQSYEQYF | TGTGCCACCTCGGGACAATCCTACGAGCAGTACTTC | . | 12 | TRBJ2-7 | TRBV5-4 | .
CASSNISGTESSGANVLTF | TGTGCCAGCAGCAACATCTCCGGGACTGAGAGCTCTGGGGCCAACGTCCTGACTTTC | . | 19 | TRBJ2-6 | TRBV21-1 | .
CASSYRIGNTIYF | TGTGCCAGCTCGTACAGGATCGGAAACACCATATATTTT | . | 13 | TRBJ1-3 | TRBV2 | once
CASVGSSGANVLTF | TGCGCCAGCGTCGGTAGCTCTGGGGCCAACGTCCTGACTTTC | . | 14 | TRBJ2-6 | TRBV10-2 | few
CASSESRTALYGYTF | TGTGCCAGCAGTGAAAGCCGGACAGCTCTCTATGGCTACACCTTC | . | 15 | TRBJ1-2 | TRBV6-1 | .
CASSLTPNTEAFF | TGCGCCAGCAGCTTGACACCGAACACTGAAGCTTTCTTT | . | 13 | TRBJ1-1 | TRBV5-1 | .
CASSLSDGGGYTF | TGTGCCAGCAGCTTATCCGACGGGGGAGGCTACACCTTC | . | 13 | TRBJ1-2 | TRBV11-2 | .
CASSPPGRGTYNEQFF | TGTGCCAGCAGCCCCCCAGGGCGGGGAACCTACAATGAGCAGTTCTTC | . | 16 | TRBJ2-1 | TRBV14 | .
CASRTGTGPYGYTF | TGTGCCAGCAGGACCGGGACAGGCCCCTATGGCTACACCTTC | TRBD1 | 14 | TRBJ1-2 | TRBV6-1 | .
CASSLRGRTDTQYF | TGTGCCAGCAGCCTCAGGGGGCGCACAGATACGCAGTATTTT | TRBD1 | 14 | TRBJ2-3 | TRBV6-5 | .
CASSYGTGGLNQPQHF | TGTGCCAGCAGCTACGGGACAGGGGGCCTCAATCAGCCCCAGCATTTT | TRBD1 | 16 | TRBJ1-5 | TRBV6-5 | .
CASSLVFKTNTEAFF | TGTGCCAGCAGCTTAGTGTTCAAAACGAACACTGAAGCTTTCTTT | . | 15 | TRBJ1-1 | TRBV7-9 | .
CASSEIRVDQPQHF | TGTGCCAGCAGTGAAATCAGGGTTGATCAGCCCCAGCATTTT | . | 14 | TRBJ1-5 | TRBV2 | .
CASSAPHREEGYTF | TGTGCCAGTAGTGCACCCCACAGGGAGGAGGGCTACACCTTC | . | 14 | TRBJ1-2 | TRBV19 | .